Following are 32 T cell receptor beta chains from one sample sequenced in a study of sequential checkpoint blockade in melanoma. As for treatment: randomized to nivolumab then ipilimumab (arm A) or the reverse (arm B). Repertoires were generated with immunoSEQ multiplex PCR, while TCRdb's copy carries only in-frame clones and drops some. The table records about 40,000 clones, approximately 90% of them present only once. The material sequenced was CD8+ T cells sorted from blood (inferred from file names), taken from a patient given nivolumab and ipilimumab in sequence. These receptor sequences come from a human donor with melanoma.

The chain joins TRBV19 to TRBJ1-1; D might be TRBD1 (5 bases). The germline V gene has CDR1 LNHDA and CDR2 SQIVND (reference sequence). This CDR3 region has 14 residues. V lost 4 bases, J lost 0 bases, and 9 bases lay in between. Here the CDR3 DNA reads TGTGCCAGTAGTACCCGACAGTTGAACACTGAAGCTTTCTTT. This sequence encodes CASSTRQLNTEAFF.

This sequence joins TRBV7-8 and TRBJ1-1; TRBD1 might be the D (6 bases). CDR3 length: 14 amino acids. The V end lost 3 bases, the J end lost 4 bases, and 12 bases lay between the germline ends. Germline V gene lookup returns CDR1 SGHVS and CDR2 FQNEAQ. The CDR3 loop is CASSFLGAPTEAFF. The CDR3 DNA follows: TGTGCCAGCAGCTTCCTGGGGGCGCCCACTGAAGCTTTCTTT.

The chain is built from TRBV7-9 and TRBJ2-5; D may be TRBD2 (7 bases). Germline lookup yields CDR1 SEHNR and CDR2 FQNEAQ (reference sequence). Trimming shortened V by 3 bases and J by 5 bases, and 22 bases separated the two germline ends. The CDR3 spans 17 residues. CDR3 sequence reads: CASSLDRTVGGLETQYF. CDR3 bases: TGTGCCAGCAGCTTGGACCGGACAGTGGGGGGGCTGGAGACCCAGTACTTC.

V gene TRBV4-3 combines with J gene TRBJ1-1, with 8 bases aligning to TRBD1. Germline loops: CDR1 LGHNA, CDR2 YSLEER. The CDR3 consists of 16 residues. Germline trimming cut 1 base from V and 1 base from J; bases unmatched to any gene: 5. CDR3 region: CASSQGTGLSNTEAFF. The CDR3 DNA follows: TGCGCCAGCAGCCAAGGGACAGGGTTGTCGAACACTGAAGCTTTCTTT.

The chain links TRBV29-1 to TRBJ2-2; tentatively, D is TRBD2 (5 bases). Trimming removed 0 bases at V and 3 bases at J, with 5 bases between. This CDR3 comprises 13 residues. The germline CDR1 and CDR2 sequences are SQVTM and ANQGSEA. The DNA for the CDR3 is TGCAGCGTTGAAGACGGGGACACCGGGGAGCTGTTTTTT. Amino acid sequence: CSVEDGDTGELFF.

This chain connects TRBV7-9 to TRBJ1-1; D call uncertain. The germline gives CDR1 SEHNR, CDR2 FQNEAQ (reference sequence). Trimming shortened V by 3 bases and J by 0 bases, and 17 bases separated the two germline ends. This CDR3 region has 17 residues. The CDR3 loop is CASSFGSRPGLNTEAFF. CDR3 in DNA: TGTGCCAGCAGCTTTGGCTCTAGACCGGGGTTGAACACTGAAGCTTTCTTT.

CDR3 sequence: CAWALMGGSYEQYF. CDR3 bases: TGTGCCTGGGCCCTTATGGGAGGGTCCTACGAGCAGTACTTC. The rearrangement uses TRBV30 and TRBJ2-7; 7 nucleotides agree with TRBD2. V was pared by 5 bases and J by 1 base, with 8 bases of the junction left unmatched. CDR1 is GTSNPN, CDR2 SVGIG, per germline (reference sequence). The CDR3 is 14 residues long.

This chain connects TRBV11-2 to TRBJ2-2; D might be TRBD2 (6 bases). V shed 3 bases and J shed 7 bases, with 15 bases lying between them. Germline assignment: CDR1 SGHAT and CDR2 FQNNGV. There are 15 residues in the CDR3. In DNA form, the CDR3 reads TGTGCCAGCAGCTTGTATGCGGGAAAAGTCGGGGAGCTGTTTTTT. Translating it yields CASSLYAGKVGELFF.

The chain employs TRBV7-3 and TRBJ1-1; the D gene is possibly TRBD1 (6 bases). CDR1 is SGHTA, CDR2 FQGTGA, per germline. The length of the CDR3 is 17 residues. Trimming shortened V by 2 bases and J by 2 bases, and 18 bases separated the two germline ends. CDR3 region: CASSLYPLIQGNTEAFF. The CDR3, as DNA: TGTGCCAGCAGCTTATATCCCCTAATACAGGGAAACACTGAAGCTTTCTTT.

The V and J genes are TRBV5-6 and TRBJ2-3, with a possible D match to TRBD2 (5 bases). The V end was cut by 2 bases, the J end by 5 bases, with 18 bases between. The CDR3 runs 16 residues. CDR1 SGHDT and CDR2 YYEEEE come from the germline V gene. The CDR3 DNA follows: TGTGCCAGCAGCTTCGCTAGAGGGAAAAAGGGAGATACGCAGTATTTT. It yields the protein CASSFARGKKGDTQYF.

The genes are TRBV9 and TRBJ2-4, with a tentative D call TRBD1 (5 bases). Looked up from germline, CDR1 is SGDLS and CDR2 is YYNGEE. CDR3 length: 11 amino acids. Trimming removed 4 bases at V and 6 bases at J, with 5 bases between. CDR3 DNA: TGTGCCAGCAGCCAGGGAAACATTCAGTACTTC. Its translation is CASSQGNIQYF.

Regarding this clone: The junction differs from germline at one of its ends, possibly a read error. The chain joins TRBV13 to TRBJ2-7; 10 nucleotides line up with TRBD1. Germline V lookup: CDR1 PRHDT, CDR2 FYEKMQ (reference sequence). The CDR3 spans 14 residues. The CDR3 here is CASSLGQGSYGQYF. CDR3 nucleotide sequence: TGTGCCAGCAGCCTGGGACAGGGGTCTTACGGGCAGTACTTC.

The genes are TRBV6-1 and TRBJ2-7; 8 bases line up with TRBD1. Trimming cost V 1 base and J 4 bases; bases outside gene matches: 3. There are 14 residues in the CDR3. Per the germline V gene, CDR1 is MNHNS and CDR2 is SASEGT. The CDR3 bases are TGTGCCAGCAGTGAAGGGACAGGGCTTTACGAGCAGTACTTC. This translates into CASSEGTGLYEQYF.

This chain joins TRBV6-5 and TRBJ1-2; 11 nucleotides agree with TRBD1. CDR1 MNHEY and CDR2 SVGAGI come from the germline V gene. The CDR3 runs 15 residues. Trimming cost V 0 bases and J 7 bases; bases outside gene matches: 4. The DNA of the CDR3 is TGTGCCAGCAGTTACTCCGGGACAGGGGGTGTTGGCTACACCTTC. Its protein is CASSYSGTGGVGYTF.

The J gene is TRBJ2-7, the V gene TRBV13; 12 bases line up with TRBD2. V was clipped by 2 bases and J by 4 bases; unmatched bases: 3. The CDR3 has 15 residues. Germline assignment: CDR1 PRHDT and CDR2 FYEKMQ (reference sequence). This CDR3 reads CASSLLAGGVYEQYF. DNA of the CDR3: TGTGCCAGCAGCTTACTAGCGGGAGGGGTATACGAGCAGTACTTC.

V usage is TRBV7-8 and J usage is TRBJ1-3; D possibly corresponds to TRBD1 (5 bases). In germline, CDR1 is SGHVS, CDR2 FQNEAQ. Trimming left V 5 bases short and J 1 base short, with 9 bases between. There are 14 residues in the CDR3. The CDR3 DNA sequence: TGTGCCAGCAGCCCTCAGGGTTCTGGAAACACCATATATTTT. Translating it yields CASSPQGSGNTIYF.

Here the CDR3 reads CASSQILAGISYNEQFF. CDR3 nucleotide sequence: TGTGCCAGCAGCCAGATTCTAGCGGGAATCTCCTACAATGAGCAGTTCTTC. The rearrangement uses TRBV4-2 and TRBJ2-1; TRBD2 agrees at 9 bases. The length of the CDR3 is 17 residues. With V trimmed by 3 bases and J by 0 bases, 6 bases remained unmatched. Per the germline V gene, CDR1 is LGHNA and CDR2 is YNFKEQ.

The chain combines TRBV27 with TRBJ2-1, with 12 positions matching TRBD1. This CDR3 spans 15 amino acids. J gave up 6 bases and V 5 bases, and 5 bases lay outside the gene matches. Germline V gene lookup returns CDR1 MNHEY and CDR2 SMNVEV (reference sequence). In nucleotides, the CDR3 is TGTGCCAGCAGTCTTGGGACAGGGGGCTTCAATGAGCAGTTCTTC. This sequence encodes CASSLGTGGFNEQFF.

The V and J genes are TRBV9 and TRBJ2-7; 16 bases match TRBD2. The V segment lost 4 bases and the J segment 4 bases; nucleotides outside the gene matches: 8. Germline loops: CDR1 SGDLS, CDR2 YYNGEE. The length of the CDR3 is 17 residues. The CDR3 DNA sequence: TGTGCCAGCAGCCCGGGACTAGCGGGAGGGTATCTTTACGAGCAGTACTTC. This codes for CASSPGLAGGYLYEQYF.

This clone was seen a few times. The chain carries TRBV5-1 and TRBJ2-7; TRBD2 matches 8 bases. This CDR3 spans 16 amino acids. Germline V gene sequence: CDR1 SGHRS, CDR2 YFSETQ. V lost 7 bases and J lost 6; bases outside the gene matches: 18. The CDR3 DNA sequence: TGCGCCAGCCCCGATCCGGGAGGGCGTTCCGGGGGCGAGCAGTACGTC. As protein: CASPDPGGRSGGEQYV.

The chain has TRBV28 and TRBJ2-7; 10 bases match TRBD2. Germline V lookup: CDR1 MDHEN, CDR2 SYDVKM. This CDR3 contains 13 residues. Trimming cost V 6 bases and J 6 bases; bases outside gene matches: 5. CDR3 sequence reads: CASSLAGVSEQYF. CDR3 nucleotide sequence: TGTGCCAGCAGCCTAGCGGGAGTTTCCGAGCAGTACTTC.

The V call is TRBV6-6, the J call TRBJ1-2, with 8 bases identical to TRBD1. Trimming took 8 bases from V and 8 from J; bases not matched to a gene: 16. The CDR3 is made up of 15 amino acids. In germline, CDR1 is MNHNY, CDR2 SVGAGI (reference sequence). The CDR3 DNA reads TGTGCCAGCTTCCCAAGACAGGGGCCATTGGAAGGCTACACCTTC. Translating it yields CASFPRQGPLEGYTF.

The J gene is TRBJ2-5, the V gene TRBV7-9, with a weak D call TRBD1 (6 bases). This CDR3 is 14 amino acids long. Deletions cut 0 bases from V and 5 bases from J, with 10 bases between. Germline CDR1 SEHNR, CDR2 FQNEAQ (reference sequence). The CDR3: CASSLAITGETQYF. In DNA form, the CDR3 reads TGTGCCAGCAGCTTAGCGATTACAGGGGAGACCCAGTACTTC.

The V call is TRBV2, the J call TRBJ2-3, with a weak D call TRBD2 (6 bases). Looked up from germline, CDR1 is SNHLY and CDR2 is FYNNEI. Trimming left V 7 bases short and J 0 bases short, with 11 bases between. The CDR3 loop spans 14 amino acids. CDR3 protein: CASTFAGSTDTQYF. The CDR3 DNA reads as TGTGCCAGCACCTTTGCGGGAAGCACAGATACGCAGTATTTT.

This chain uses TRBV10-3 with TRBJ1-5; 8 bases are shared with TRBD1. V shed 0 bases, J shed 9 bases, and the junction held 10 bases outside the gene matches. Germline CDR1 reads ENHRY; CDR2 reads SYGVKD. This CDR3 comprises 16 residues. In DNA, the CDR3 is TGTGCCATCAGTGAGTCGACCCTCAGGGGGCACACGCCCCAGCATTTT. Its protein is CAISESTLRGHTPQHF.

The J gene is TRBJ1-1, the V gene TRBV15; D not resolved. Trimming took off 0 bases at V and 6 bases at J, with 14 bases between the two ends. The CDR3 loop spans 15 amino acids. Per germline, CDR1 LNHNV and CDR2 YYDKDF (reference sequence). The CDR3 here is CATSRDKRGEPEAFF. Written as DNA, the CDR3 is TGTGCCACCAGCAGAGATAAAAGAGGCGAGCCTGAAGCTTTCTTT.

V usage is TRBV5-1 and J usage is TRBJ2-2; 8 bases are shared with TRBD2. The J segment lost 1 base and the V segment lost 0 bases, leaving 2 bases of the junction unmatched. Per germline, CDR1 SGHRS and CDR2 YFSETQ. CDR3 length equals 16 residues. The CDR3 nucleotides are TGCGCCAGCAGCTTGGTGGGACTAGAGAACACCGGGGAGCTGTTTTTT. It specifies CASSLVGLENTGELFF.

V and J are TRBV6-4 and TRBJ1-5; a possible D gene is TRBD1 (6 bases). This CDR3 region has 15 residues. Germline lookup yields CDR1 MRHNA and CDR2 SNTAGT. V was trimmed by 6 bases and J by 4 bases, leaving 16 bases between them. Here the CDR3 reads CASRPSGQGNQPQHF. In DNA form, the CDR3 reads TGTGCCAGCAGGCCCTCGGGGCAGGGGAATCAGCCCCAGCATTTT.

The chain has TRBV27 and TRBJ2-7; TRBD1 matches at 7 bases. This CDR3 spans 15 amino acids. Trimming cost V 3 bases and J 0 bases; bases outside gene matches: 5. Per germline, CDR1 MNHEY and CDR2 SMNVEV (reference sequence). As DNA, the CDR3 is TGTGCCAGCAGTTTTGTGACAGGGAGCTCCTACGAGCAGTACTTC. It yields the protein CASSFVTGSSYEQYF.

The chain employs TRBV15 and TRBJ2-7; TRBD2 aligns across 7 bases. This CDR3 spans 15 amino acids. Looked up from germline, CDR1 is LNHNV and CDR2 is YYDKDF (reference sequence). V was pared by 1 base and J by 7 bases, with 10 bases of the junction left unmatched. CDR3 in DNA: TGTGCCACCAGCAGAGGGAGGGAGGGTCGGCTAGAGCAGTACGTC. This codes for CATSRGREGRLEQYV.

The CDR3 region has the DNA TGTGCCAGCAGCCTCACAGGGGCCTGGGGCTACACCTTC. Translating gives CASSLTGAWGYTF. The chain has TRBV7-8 and TRBJ1-2; TRBD1 aligns across 7 bases. V lost 5 bases, J lost 8 bases, and 8 bases stayed unmatched. The CDR3 spans 13 residues. Germline CDR1 and CDR2: SGHVS and FQNEAQ.

As regards this clone: Distinct nucleotide sequences in the sample also encode this CDR3. The rearrangement uses TRBV27 and TRBJ2-7; D is undetermined. From germline, CDR1 is MNHEY and CDR2 SMNVEV (reference sequence). Trimming removed 3 bases from V and 0 bases from J, with 9 bases in between. The CDR3 spans 14 residues. CDR3 DNA sequence: TGTGCCAGCAGTTTCGGCGGAAGCTCCTACGAGCAGTACTTC. Encoded protein: CASSFGGSSYEQYF.